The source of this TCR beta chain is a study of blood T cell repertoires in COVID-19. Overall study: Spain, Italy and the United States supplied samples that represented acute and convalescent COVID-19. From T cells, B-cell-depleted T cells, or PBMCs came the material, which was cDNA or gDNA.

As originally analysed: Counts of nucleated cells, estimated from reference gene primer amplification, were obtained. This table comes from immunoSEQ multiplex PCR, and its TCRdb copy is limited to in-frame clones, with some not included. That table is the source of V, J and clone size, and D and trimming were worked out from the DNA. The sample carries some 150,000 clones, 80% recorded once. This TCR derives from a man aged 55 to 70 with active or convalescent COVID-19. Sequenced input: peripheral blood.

CDR3 DNA: TGTGCCAGCAGCGTAGAGGGGACAGGGTTGAACGAGCAGTACTTC. Its translation: CASSVEGTGLNEQYF. The V and J genes are TRBV9 and TRBJ2-7; 9 bases are a match to TRBD1. The CDR3 loop spans 15 amino acids. Germline trimming cut 0 bases from V and 5 bases from J; bases unmatched to any gene: 6. Germline CDR1 SGDLS, CDR2 YYNGEE.